This T cell receptor (beta chain) was recovered during a study of blood T cell repertoires in COVID-19. The length of the CDR3 is 15 residues. V was pared by 5 bases and J by 0 bases, with 3 bases of the junction left unmatched. Per germline, CDR1 KGHSH and CDR2 LQKENI. Some clones are missing from TCRdb's copy, which holds only in-frame ones; the method was immunoSEQ multiplex PCR. The table shows around 120,000 clones, with around 81% occurring only once. The source of this sequence is a man between 65 and 85 years old with acute or convalescent COVID-19. The chain recombines TRBV18 with TRBJ1-5; 8 nucleotides line up with TRBD1. What was sequenced was peripheral blood. The CDR3 loop reads CASSSQGASNQPQHF. The DNA of the CDR3 is TGTGCCAGCTCAAGCCAGGGGGCTAGCAATCAGCCCCAGCATTTT.